This is a list of T cell receptor beta chains from one sample in a study of breast tumors, draining lymph nodes, adjacent tissues. TCRdb reprocessed the multiplex PCR reads via MiXCR and lists one record per CDR3 protein. The data hold fewer than 85,000 distinct CDR3 sequences, with about 21% observed a single time. The sequencing input was axillary lymph node tissue. Every receptor here comes from a female donor with breast cancer. Some clones in this sample may be carry-over from other donors' samples. CDR3s include the opening cysteine and the closing phenylalanine or tryptophan. The D gene is left open where the match is weak. Expanded clones get a size class; other rows say once, few or many, or leave the size out.

cdr3_length: 13; d_call: TRBD2; clone_size: medium-sized; j_call: TRBJ2-1; v_call: TRBV5-1; cdr3_nt: TGCGCCAGCAGAGGGACTAGCCTCAATGAGCAGTTCTTC; cdr3_aa: CASRGTSLNEQFF
cdr3_length: 16; d_call: TRBD2; clone_size: NA; j_call: TRBJ2-5; v_call: TRBV3-1; cdr3_nt: TGTGCCAGCAGCCAATCTTTGGGGAGCGGGGAAGAGACCCAGTACTTC; cdr3_aa: CASSQSLGSGEETQYF
cdr3_length: 15; d_call: NA; clone_size: few; j_call: TRBJ2-2; v_call: TRBV5-4; cdr3_nt: TGTGCCAGCAGCTTGGAACTAGCGAACACCGGGGAGCTGTTTTTT; cdr3_aa: CASSLELANTGELFF
cdr3_length: 14; d_call: NA; clone_size: many; j_call: TRBJ2-7; v_call: TRBV14; cdr3_nt: TGTGCCAGCAGCCAAGGACCTGGGGCCTACGAGCAGTACTTC; cdr3_aa: CASSQGPGAYEQYF
cdr3_length: 16; d_call: NA; clone_size: NA; j_call: TRBJ2-6; v_call: TRBV7-6; cdr3_nt: TGTGCCAGCAGCTTAGAGGCGGGGGCCGGGGCCAACGTCCTGACTTTC; cdr3_aa: CASSLEAGAGANVLTF
cdr3_length: 17; d_call: NA; clone_size: many; j_call: TRBJ2-1; v_call: TRBV7-9; cdr3_nt: TGTGCCAGCAGCCAGCCCGCCAGGAGATACTCCTACAATGAGCAGTTCTTC; cdr3_aa: CASSQPARRYSYNEQFF
cdr3_length: 10; d_call: NA; clone_size: many; j_call: TRBJ1-5; v_call: TRBV24-1; cdr3_nt: TGTGCCAAAGGTGGACAGCCCCAGCATTTT; cdr3_aa: CAKGGQPQHF
cdr3_length: 16; d_call: NA; clone_size: many; j_call: TRBJ2-1; v_call: TRBV6-5; cdr3_nt: TGTGCCAGCAGTTACTCGTCGGGGAGTTACTACAATGAGCAGTTCTTC; cdr3_aa: CASSYSSGSYYNEQFF
cdr3_length: 14; d_call: TRBD1; clone_size: many; j_call: TRBJ1-4; v_call: TRBV12-3/TRBV12-4; cdr3_nt: TGTGCCAGCAGCAGGACAGGGGGGAATGAAAAACTGTTTTTT; cdr3_aa: CASSRTGGNEKLFF
cdr3_length: 13; d_call: NA; clone_size: many; j_call: TRBJ1-2; v_call: TRBV5-1; cdr3_nt: TGCGCCAGCAGCCACTCCTCTAACTATGGCTACACCTTC; cdr3_aa: CASSHSSNYGYTF
cdr3_length: 14; d_call: TRBD1; clone_size: many; j_call: TRBJ1-6; v_call: TRBV7-9; cdr3_nt: TGTGCCAGCAGCGGGACAGCAACCAATTCACCCCTCCACTTT; cdr3_aa: CASSGTATNSPLHF
cdr3_length: 17; d_call: TRBD1; clone_size: many; j_call: TRBJ2-7; v_call: TRBV12-3/TRBV12-4; cdr3_nt: TGTGCCAGCAGTGGGGTCCAGGGGGCGAATTCGCACTACGAGCAGTACTTC; cdr3_aa: CASSGVQGANSHYEQYF
cdr3_length: 15; d_call: NA; clone_size: many; j_call: TRBJ2-7; v_call: TRBV11-2; cdr3_nt: TGTGCCAGCAGCCCTACCGATAGCGGCTCCTACGAGCAGTACTTC; cdr3_aa: CASSPTDSGSYEQYF
cdr3_length: 16; d_call: NA; clone_size: many; j_call: TRBJ2-5; v_call: TRBV5-1; cdr3_nt: TGCGCCAGCAGCTTGGGTGGTGGGAGTTACCAAGAGACCCAGTACTTC; cdr3_aa: CASSLGGGSYQETQYF
cdr3_length: 16; d_call: TRBD1; clone_size: many; j_call: TRBJ2-1; v_call: TRBV24-1; cdr3_nt: TGTGCCACCAGTGGGCCAGGGGGTTCGTTGTACAATGAGCAGTTCTTC; cdr3_aa: CATSGPGGSLYNEQFF
cdr3_length: 15; d_call: NA; clone_size: many; j_call: TRBJ2-3; v_call: TRBV4-3; cdr3_nt: TGCGCCAGCAGCCAAGCCAGTAGTATTCCAGATACGCAGTATTTT; cdr3_aa: CASSQASSIPDTQYF
cdr3_length: 14; d_call: NA; clone_size: many; j_call: TRBJ2-3; v_call: TRBV7-9; cdr3_nt: TGTGCCAGCAGCTTAGAGACTACCACAGATACGCAGTATTTT; cdr3_aa: CASSLETTTDTQYF
cdr3_length: 18; d_call: TRBD2; clone_size: many; j_call: TRBJ2-3; v_call: TRBV5-1; cdr3_nt: TGCGCCAGCAGCTTGTCCCTGGGGACTAGCGGAACCAGCAATACGCAGTATTTT; cdr3_aa: CASSLSLGTSGTSNTQYF
cdr3_length: 15; d_call: NA; clone_size: many; j_call: TRBJ2-1; v_call: TRBV7-2; cdr3_nt: TGTGCCAGCAGCTTATGGGGGGGCCAACTTGGGGAGCAGTTCTTC; cdr3_aa: CASSLWGGQLGEQFF
cdr3_length: 14; d_call: NA; clone_size: many; j_call: TRBJ2-7; v_call: TRBV6-5; cdr3_nt: TGTGCCAGCAGTTACCTAATCACTAGCCACGAGCAGTACTTC; cdr3_aa: CASSYLITSHEQYF
cdr3_length: 13; d_call: TRBD2; clone_size: few; j_call: TRBJ2-1; v_call: TRBV20-1; cdr3_nt: TGCAGTGCCGGGGGGGGGTCCCACAATGAGCAGTTCTTC; cdr3_aa: CSAGGGSHNEQFF
cdr3_length: 12; d_call: NA; clone_size: many; j_call: TRBJ2-7; v_call: TRBV19; cdr3_nt: TGTGCCAGTAGTATGGCCCGAGCCGAGCAGTACTTC; cdr3_aa: CASSMARAEQYF
cdr3_length: 12; d_call: NA; clone_size: many; j_call: TRBJ1-2; v_call: TRBV3-1; cdr3_nt: TGTGCCAGCAGCCAAGCAGTCTATGGCTACACCTTC; cdr3_aa: CASSQAVYGYTF
cdr3_length: 13; d_call: TRBD1; clone_size: many; j_call: TRBJ1-2; v_call: TRBV19; cdr3_nt: TGTGCCAGTAGTATGACAGGGAACTATGGCTACACCTTC; cdr3_aa: CASSMTGNYGYTF
cdr3_length: 13; d_call: NA; clone_size: many; j_call: TRBJ2-1; v_call: TRBV19; cdr3_nt: TGTGCCAGTAGTCGGCGGGCCTACAATGAGCAGTTCTTC; cdr3_aa: CASSRRAYNEQFF
cdr3_length: 14; d_call: NA; clone_size: many; j_call: TRBJ2-1; v_call: TRBV4-1; cdr3_nt: TGCGCCAGCAGCCAAGGCTCTCAGTACAATGAGCAGTTCTTC; cdr3_aa: CASSQGSQYNEQFF